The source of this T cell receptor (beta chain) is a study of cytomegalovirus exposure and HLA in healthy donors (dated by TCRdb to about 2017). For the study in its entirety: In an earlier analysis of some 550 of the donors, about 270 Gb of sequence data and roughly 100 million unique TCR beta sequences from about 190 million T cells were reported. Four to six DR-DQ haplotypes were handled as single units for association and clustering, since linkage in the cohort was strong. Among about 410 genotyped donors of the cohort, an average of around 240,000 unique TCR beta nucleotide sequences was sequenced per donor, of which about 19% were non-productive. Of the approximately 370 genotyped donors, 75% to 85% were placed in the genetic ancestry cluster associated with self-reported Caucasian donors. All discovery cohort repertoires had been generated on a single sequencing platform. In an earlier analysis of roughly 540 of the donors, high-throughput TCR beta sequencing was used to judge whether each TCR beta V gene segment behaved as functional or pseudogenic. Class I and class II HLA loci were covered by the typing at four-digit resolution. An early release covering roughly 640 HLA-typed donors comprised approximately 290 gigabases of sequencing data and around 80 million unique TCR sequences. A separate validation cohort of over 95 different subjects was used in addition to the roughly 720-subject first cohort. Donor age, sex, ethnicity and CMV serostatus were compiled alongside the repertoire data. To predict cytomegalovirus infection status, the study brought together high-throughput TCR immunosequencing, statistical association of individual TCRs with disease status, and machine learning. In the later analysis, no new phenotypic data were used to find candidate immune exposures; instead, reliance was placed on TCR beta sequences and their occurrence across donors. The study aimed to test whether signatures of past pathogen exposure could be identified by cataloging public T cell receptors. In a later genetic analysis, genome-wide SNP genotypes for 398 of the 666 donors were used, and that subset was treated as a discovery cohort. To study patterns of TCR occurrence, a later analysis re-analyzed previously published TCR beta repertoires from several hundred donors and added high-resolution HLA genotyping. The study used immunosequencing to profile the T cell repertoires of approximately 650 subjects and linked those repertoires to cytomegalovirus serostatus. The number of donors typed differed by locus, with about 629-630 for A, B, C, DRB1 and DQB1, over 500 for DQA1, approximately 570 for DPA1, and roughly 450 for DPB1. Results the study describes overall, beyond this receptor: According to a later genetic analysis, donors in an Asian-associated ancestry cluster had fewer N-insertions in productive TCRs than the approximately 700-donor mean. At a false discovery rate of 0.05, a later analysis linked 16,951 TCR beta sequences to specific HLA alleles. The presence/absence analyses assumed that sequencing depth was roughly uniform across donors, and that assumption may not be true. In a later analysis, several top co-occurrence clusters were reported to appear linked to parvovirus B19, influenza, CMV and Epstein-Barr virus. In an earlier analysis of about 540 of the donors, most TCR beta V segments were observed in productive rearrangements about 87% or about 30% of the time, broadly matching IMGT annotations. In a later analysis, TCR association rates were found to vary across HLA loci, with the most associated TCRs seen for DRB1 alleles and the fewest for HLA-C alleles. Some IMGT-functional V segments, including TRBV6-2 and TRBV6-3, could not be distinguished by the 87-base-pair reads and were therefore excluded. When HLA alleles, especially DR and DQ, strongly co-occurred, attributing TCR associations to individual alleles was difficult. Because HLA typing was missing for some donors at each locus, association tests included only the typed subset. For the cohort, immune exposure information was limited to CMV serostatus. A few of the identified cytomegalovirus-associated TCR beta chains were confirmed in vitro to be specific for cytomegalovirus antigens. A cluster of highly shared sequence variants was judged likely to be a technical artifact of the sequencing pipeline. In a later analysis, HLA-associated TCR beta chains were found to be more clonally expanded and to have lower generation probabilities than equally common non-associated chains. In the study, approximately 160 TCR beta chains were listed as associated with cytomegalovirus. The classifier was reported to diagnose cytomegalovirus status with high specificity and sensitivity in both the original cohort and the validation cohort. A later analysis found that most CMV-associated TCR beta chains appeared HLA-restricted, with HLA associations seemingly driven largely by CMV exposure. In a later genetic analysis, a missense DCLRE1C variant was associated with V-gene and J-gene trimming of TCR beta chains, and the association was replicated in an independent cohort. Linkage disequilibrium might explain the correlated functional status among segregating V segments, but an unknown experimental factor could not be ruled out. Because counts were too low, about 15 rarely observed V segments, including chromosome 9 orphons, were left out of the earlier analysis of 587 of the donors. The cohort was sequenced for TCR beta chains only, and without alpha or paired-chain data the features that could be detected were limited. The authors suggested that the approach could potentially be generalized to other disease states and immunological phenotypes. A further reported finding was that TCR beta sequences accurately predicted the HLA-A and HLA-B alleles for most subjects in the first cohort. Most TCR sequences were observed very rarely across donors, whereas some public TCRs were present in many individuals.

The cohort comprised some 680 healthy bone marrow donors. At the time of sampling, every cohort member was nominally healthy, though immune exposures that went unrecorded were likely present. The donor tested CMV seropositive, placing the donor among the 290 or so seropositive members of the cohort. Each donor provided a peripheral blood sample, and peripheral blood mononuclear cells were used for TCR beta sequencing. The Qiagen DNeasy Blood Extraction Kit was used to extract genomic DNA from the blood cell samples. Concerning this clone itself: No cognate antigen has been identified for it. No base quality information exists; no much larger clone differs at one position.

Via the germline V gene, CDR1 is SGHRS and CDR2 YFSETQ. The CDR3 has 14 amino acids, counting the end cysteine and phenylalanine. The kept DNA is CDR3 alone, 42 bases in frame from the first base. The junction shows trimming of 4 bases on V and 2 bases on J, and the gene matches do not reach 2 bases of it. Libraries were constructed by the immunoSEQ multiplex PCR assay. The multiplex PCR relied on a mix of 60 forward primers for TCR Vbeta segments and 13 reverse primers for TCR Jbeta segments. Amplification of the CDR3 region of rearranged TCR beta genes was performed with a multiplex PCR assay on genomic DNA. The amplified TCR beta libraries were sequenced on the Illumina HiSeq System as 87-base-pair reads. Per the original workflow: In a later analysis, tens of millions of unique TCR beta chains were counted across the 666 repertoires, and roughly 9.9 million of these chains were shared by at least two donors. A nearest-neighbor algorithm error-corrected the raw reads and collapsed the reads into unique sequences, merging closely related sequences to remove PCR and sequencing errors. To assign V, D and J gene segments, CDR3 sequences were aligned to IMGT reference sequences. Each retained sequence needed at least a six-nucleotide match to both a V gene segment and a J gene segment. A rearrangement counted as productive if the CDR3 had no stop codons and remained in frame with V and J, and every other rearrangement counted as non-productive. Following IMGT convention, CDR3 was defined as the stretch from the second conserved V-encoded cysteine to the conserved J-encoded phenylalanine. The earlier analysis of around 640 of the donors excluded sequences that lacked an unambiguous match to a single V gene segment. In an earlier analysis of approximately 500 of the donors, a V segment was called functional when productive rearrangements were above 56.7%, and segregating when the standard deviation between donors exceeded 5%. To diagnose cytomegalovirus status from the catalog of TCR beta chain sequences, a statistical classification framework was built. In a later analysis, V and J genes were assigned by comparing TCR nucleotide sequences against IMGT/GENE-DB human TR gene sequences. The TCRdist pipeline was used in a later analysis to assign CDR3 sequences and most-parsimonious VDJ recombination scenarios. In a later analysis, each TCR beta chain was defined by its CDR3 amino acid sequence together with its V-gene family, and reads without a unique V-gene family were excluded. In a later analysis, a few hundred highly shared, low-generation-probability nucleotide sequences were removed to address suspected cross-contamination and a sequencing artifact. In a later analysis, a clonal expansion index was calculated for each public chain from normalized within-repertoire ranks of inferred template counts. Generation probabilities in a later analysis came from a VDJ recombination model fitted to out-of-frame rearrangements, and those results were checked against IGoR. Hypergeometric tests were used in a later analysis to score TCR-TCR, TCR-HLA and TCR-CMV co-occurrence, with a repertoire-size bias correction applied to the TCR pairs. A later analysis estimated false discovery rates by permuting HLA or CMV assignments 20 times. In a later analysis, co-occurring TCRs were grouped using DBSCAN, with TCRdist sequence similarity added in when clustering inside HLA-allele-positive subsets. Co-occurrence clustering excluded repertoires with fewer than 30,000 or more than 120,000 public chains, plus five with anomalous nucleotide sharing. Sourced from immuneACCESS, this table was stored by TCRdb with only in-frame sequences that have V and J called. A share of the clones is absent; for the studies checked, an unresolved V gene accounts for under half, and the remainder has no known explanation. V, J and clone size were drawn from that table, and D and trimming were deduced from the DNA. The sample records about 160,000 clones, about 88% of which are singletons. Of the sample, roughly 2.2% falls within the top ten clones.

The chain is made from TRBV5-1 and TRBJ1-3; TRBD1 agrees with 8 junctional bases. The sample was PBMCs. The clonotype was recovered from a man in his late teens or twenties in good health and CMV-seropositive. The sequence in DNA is TGCGCCAGCAGCAAGACAGGGGCTGGAAACACCATATATTTT. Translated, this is CASSKTGAGNTIYF.